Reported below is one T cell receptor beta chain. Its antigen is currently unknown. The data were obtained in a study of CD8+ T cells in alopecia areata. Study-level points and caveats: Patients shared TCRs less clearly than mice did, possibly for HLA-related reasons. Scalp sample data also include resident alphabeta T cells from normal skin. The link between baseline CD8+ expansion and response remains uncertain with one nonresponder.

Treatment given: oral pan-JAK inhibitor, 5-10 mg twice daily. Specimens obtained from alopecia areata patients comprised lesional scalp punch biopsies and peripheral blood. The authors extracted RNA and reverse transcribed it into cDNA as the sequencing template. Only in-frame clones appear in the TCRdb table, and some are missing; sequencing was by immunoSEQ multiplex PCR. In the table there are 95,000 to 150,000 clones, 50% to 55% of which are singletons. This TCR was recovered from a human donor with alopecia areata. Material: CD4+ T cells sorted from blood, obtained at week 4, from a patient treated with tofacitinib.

CDR3 sequence reads: CASSDPGRINEKLFF. CDR3 DNA sequence: TGTGCCAGCAGTGATCCGGGACGGATTAATGAAAAACTGTTTTTT. The chain joins TRBV25-1 to TRBJ1-4; possible D gene TRBD1, 5 bases. The CDR3 covers 15 residues. Germline CDR1 and CDR2: MGHDK and SYGVNS. V lost 3 bases and J 4 bases, leaving 12 bases between the germline ends.